The T cell receptor (beta chain) described here comes from a study of immune heterogeneity within non-small cell lung tumors. About the research overall: Histologically, a handful of tumors were squamous cell carcinomas and some 10 were non-squamous carcinomas. The remaining 1 tumor was not otherwise specified. Whole-study findings and limits: Both recurring identical dominant CDR3 beta clonotypes and site-unique high-frequency clones were observed across tumor sites within a patient. Different patients shared few of their high-frequency T-cell receptor beta clonotypes.

Of note for this clonotype: Its specificity is not known. A single base separates this from a much larger clone, so it may be a read error.

Per germline, CDR1 SGHTA and CDR2 FQGNSA. This CDR3 is 13 amino acids long. The TCR beta CDR3 region was amplified by multiplex PCR employing 32 V and 13 J primers. From the multiplex PCR reads, TCRdb called clonotypes with MiXCR, one entry per CDR3 protein. The profile shows roughly 4,000 distinct CDR3 sequences, approximately 25% of them singletons. Each sample used 550 to 600 ng of genomic DNA from bulk tumor tissue. Biopsies that were spaced far apart were taken, several per primary tumor, during surgery. Enrolled patients presented with newly diagnosed, previously untreated non-small cell lung cancer and underwent curative surgery. Each donor was a newly diagnosed non-small cell lung cancer patient undergoing surgery with curative intent.

The chain carries TRBV7-2 and TRBJ2-5; D is possibly TRBD1 (7 bases). The sample consisted of lung tumor tissue. The receptor comes from a man aged 50-60 years with non-small cell lung cancer. CDR3: CVSNQGGQPAQYF. CDR3 coding DNA: TGTGTCAGCAACCAGGGGGGCCAGCCGGCCCAGTACTTC.